The clone carrying this T cell receptor (beta chain) was counted only a few times. What it recognizes is unknown. The data were obtained in a study of early T cells in non-severe SARS-CoV-2 infection. Background on the study: It was bulk RNA from unsorted whole blood that was sequenced, and the chains were unpaired. General study points: VDJdb-based matching was biased toward anti-spike CD8 responses and missed private and CD4 specificities.

CDR1 is GTSNPN, CDR2 SVGIG, per germline (reference sequence). V was pared by 5 bases and J by 7 bases, with 5 bases of the junction left unmatched. CDR3 length: 13 amino acids. Each cDNA molecule carried a unique molecular identifier. Each CDR3 protein gets one entry after TCRdb re-called the 5' RACE reads with MiXCR. This sample has 45,000 to 55,000 distinct CDR3 sequences, with about 12% found just once. The rearrangement joins TRBV30 to TRBJ1-4, with TRBD1 identical over 9 bases. This receptor was identified in an adult who was a healthcare worker with PCR-confirmed SARS-CoV-2 infection or an uninfected control (not recorded which). The source material was whole blood. CDR3 sequence (DNA): TGTGCCTGGCACAGGGGGCAAGGTGAAAAACTGTTTTTT. It is translated as CAWHRGQGEKLFF.